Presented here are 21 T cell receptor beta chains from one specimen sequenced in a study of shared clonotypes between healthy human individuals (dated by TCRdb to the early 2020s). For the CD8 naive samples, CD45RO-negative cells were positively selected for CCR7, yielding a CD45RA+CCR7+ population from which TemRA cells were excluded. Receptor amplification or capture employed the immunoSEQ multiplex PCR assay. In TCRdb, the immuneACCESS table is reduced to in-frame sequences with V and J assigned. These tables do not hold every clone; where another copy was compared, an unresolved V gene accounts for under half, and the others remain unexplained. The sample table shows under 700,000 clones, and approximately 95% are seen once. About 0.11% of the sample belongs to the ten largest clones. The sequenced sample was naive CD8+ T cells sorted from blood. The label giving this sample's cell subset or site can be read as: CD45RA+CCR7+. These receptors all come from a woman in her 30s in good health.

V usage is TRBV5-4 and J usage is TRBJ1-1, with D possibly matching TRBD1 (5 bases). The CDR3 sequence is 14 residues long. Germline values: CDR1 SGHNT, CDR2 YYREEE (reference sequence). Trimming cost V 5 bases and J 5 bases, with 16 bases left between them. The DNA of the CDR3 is TGTGCCAGCAGTTCTCGGCCCACAGGTACTGAAGCTTTCTTT. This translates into CASSSRPTGTEAFF. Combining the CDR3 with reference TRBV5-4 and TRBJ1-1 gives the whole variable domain ETGVTQSPTHLIKTRGQQVTLRCSSQSGHNTVSWYQQALGQGPQFIFQYYREEENGRGNFPPRFSGLQFPNYSSELNVNALELDDSALYLCASSSRPTGTEAFFGQGTRLTVV.

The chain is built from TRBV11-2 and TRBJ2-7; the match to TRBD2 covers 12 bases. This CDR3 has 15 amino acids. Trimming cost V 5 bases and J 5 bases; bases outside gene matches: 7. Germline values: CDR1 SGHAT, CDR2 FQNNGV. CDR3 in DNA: TGTGCCAGCAGCCGATCTAGCGGGAGGGCCAACGAGCAGTACTTC. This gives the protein CASSRSSGRANEQYF.

CDR3 DNA: TGTGCCAGCAGTGCCAGGATTCCCAGGGGCACCGGGGAGCTGTTTTTT. This codes for CASSARIPRGTGELFF. The rearrangement links TRBV6-1 to TRBJ2-2; TRBD1 might be the D (6 bases). Trimming stripped 4 bases from V and 4 bases from J, with 16 bases between. CDR1 is MNHNS, CDR2 SASEGT, per germline. This CDR3 contains 16 residues.

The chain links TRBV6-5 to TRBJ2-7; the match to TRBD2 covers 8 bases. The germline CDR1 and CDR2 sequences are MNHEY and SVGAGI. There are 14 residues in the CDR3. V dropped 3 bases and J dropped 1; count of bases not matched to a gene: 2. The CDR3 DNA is TGTGCCAGCAGTTATGCTAGCGGGTCCTACGAGCAGTACTTC. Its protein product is CASSYASGSYEQYF.

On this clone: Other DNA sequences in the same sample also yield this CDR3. The CDR3 DNA is TGTGCCAGCAGCTTATGGGGAACCACAGATACGCAGTATTTT. Residues: CASSLWGTTDTQYF. The rearrangement joins TRBV7-8 to TRBJ2-3; D unresolved. The CDR3 runs to 14 residues. CDR1 is SGHVS and CDR2 is FQNEAQ in the germline V gene. Between the trimmed V and J ends, which lost 2 bases and 2 bases, there was a span of 8 bases. Using reference TRBV7-8 and TRBJ2-3 for the parts outside the CDR3, the full variable domain is GAGVSQSPRYKVAKRGQDVALRCDPISGHVSLFWYQQALGQGPEFLTYFQNEAQLDKSGLPSDRFFAERPEGSVSTLKIQRTQQEDSAVYLCASSLWGTTDTQYFGPGTRLTVL.

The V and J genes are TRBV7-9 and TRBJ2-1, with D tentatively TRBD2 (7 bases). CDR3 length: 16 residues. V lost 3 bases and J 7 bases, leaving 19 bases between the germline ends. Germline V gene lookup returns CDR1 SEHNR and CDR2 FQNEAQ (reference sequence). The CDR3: CASSFLSTEGGNEQFF. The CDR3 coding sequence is TGTGCCAGCAGCTTCCTCTCAACCGAGGGGGGGAATGAGCAGTTCTTC. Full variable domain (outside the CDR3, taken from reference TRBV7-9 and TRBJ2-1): DTGVSQNPRHKITKRGQNVTFRCDPISEHNRLYWYRQTLGQGPEFLTYFQNEAQLEKSRLLSDRFSAERPKGSFSTLEIQRTEQGDSAMYLCASSFLSTEGGNEQFFGPGTRLTVL.

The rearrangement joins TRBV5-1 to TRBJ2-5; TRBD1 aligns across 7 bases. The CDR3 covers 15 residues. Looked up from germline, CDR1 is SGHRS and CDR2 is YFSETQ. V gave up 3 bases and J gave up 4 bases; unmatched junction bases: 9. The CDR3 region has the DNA TGCGCCAGCAGCTCCACAGGGGTCGTCCGAGAGACCCAGTACTTC. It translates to CASSSTGVVRETQYF.

Here the CDR3 DNA reads TGTGCCACCAGCAGCTTGGGCTGGACCGGGGAGCTGTTTTTT. Its protein product is CATSSLGWTGELFF. The chain recombines TRBV15 with TRBJ2-2; no clear D. Between the trimmed V and J ends, which lost 3 bases and 5 bases, there was a span of 10 bases. The germline V gene has CDR1 LNHNV and CDR2 YYDKDF (reference sequence). This CDR3 has 14 amino acids. Full variable domain (rest looked up from reference TRBV15 and TRBJ2-2): DAMVIQNPRYQVTQFGKPVTLSCSQTLNHNVMYWYQQKSSQAPKLLFHYYDKDFNNEADTPDNFQSRRPNTSFCFLDIRSPGLGDTAMYLCATSSLGWTGELFFGEGSRLTVL.

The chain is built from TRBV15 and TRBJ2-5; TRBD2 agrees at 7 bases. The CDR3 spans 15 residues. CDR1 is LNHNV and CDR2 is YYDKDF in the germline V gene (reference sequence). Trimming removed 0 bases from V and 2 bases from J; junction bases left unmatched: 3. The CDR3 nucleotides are TGTGCCACCAGCAGAGAGCGGGGGATACAAGAGACCCAGTACTTC. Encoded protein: CATSRERGIQETQYF.

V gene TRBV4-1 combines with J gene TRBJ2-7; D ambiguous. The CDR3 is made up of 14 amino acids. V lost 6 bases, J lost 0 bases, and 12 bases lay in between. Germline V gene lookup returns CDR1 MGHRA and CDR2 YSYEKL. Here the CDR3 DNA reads TGCGCCAGCAGTGAACTACCTAGCTCCTACGAGCAGTACTTC. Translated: CASSELPSSYEQYF.

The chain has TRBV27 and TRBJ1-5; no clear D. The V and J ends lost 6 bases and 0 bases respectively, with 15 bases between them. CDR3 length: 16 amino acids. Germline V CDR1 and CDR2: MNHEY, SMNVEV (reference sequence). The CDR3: CASRPLSSYSNQPQHF. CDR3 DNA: TGTGCCAGCAGGCCGCTGTCCTCTTATAGCAATCAGCCCCAGCATTTT.

The CDR3 bases are TGTGCCAGCAGCTTGGCGCGGGGGGGAGAAGCTTTCTTT. Translating it yields CASSLARGGEAFF. The chain combines TRBV5-8 with TRBJ1-1; a weak D match, TRBD1 (5 bases). V dropped 0 bases and J dropped 8 bases, with 11 bases sitting between them. The V gene's germline CDR1 is SGHTS and CDR2 YDEGEE. The CDR3 consists of 13 residues.

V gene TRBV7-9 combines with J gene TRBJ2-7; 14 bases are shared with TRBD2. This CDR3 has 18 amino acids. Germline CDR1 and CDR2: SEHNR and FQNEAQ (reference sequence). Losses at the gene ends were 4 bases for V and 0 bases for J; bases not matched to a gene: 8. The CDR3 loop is CASSSRGLAGAYSYEQYF. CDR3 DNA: TGTGCCAGCAGCTCCAGGGGACTAGCGGGAGCGTACTCCTACGAGCAGTACTTC.

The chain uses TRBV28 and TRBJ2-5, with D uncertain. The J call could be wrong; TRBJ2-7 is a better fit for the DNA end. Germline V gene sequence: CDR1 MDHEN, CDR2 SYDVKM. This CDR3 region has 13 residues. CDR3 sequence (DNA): TGTGCCAGCAGTCTTACCCCCTCCGCCGAGCAGTACTTC. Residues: CASSLTPSAEQYF.

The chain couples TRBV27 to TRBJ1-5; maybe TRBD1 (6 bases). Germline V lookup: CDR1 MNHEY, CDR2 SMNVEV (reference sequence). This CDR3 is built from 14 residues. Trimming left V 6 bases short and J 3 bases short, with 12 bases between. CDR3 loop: CASREGEDNQPQHF. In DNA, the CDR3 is TGTGCCAGCAGGGAGGGGGAGGACAATCAGCCCCAGCATTTT.

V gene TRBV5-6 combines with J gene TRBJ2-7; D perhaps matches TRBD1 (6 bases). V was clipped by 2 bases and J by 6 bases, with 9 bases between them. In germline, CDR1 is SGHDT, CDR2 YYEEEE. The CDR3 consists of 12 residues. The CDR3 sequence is CASSFRGAEQYF. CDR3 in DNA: TGTGCCAGCAGCTTCAGGGGTGCCGAGCAGTACTTC.

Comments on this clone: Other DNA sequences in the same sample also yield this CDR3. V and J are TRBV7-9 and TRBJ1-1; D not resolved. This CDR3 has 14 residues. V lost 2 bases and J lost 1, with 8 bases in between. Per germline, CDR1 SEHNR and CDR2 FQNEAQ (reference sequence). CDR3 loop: CASSLLDTNTEAFF. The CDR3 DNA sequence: TGTGCCAGCAGCTTATTAGATACGAACACTGAAGCTTTCTTT. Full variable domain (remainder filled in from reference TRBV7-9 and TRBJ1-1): DTGVSQNPRHKITKRGQNVTFRCDPISEHNRLYWYRQTLGQGPEFLTYFQNEAQLEKSRLLSDRFSAERPKGSFSTLEIQRTEQGDSAMYLCASSLLDTNTEAFFGQGTRLTVV.

The CDR3 DNA follows: TGCGCCAGCAGCCAAGGCTGGGGCGGCTTTATAGACGAGCAGTACTTC. This gives the protein CASSQGWGGFIDEQYF. The chain recombines TRBV4-1 with TRBJ2-7; perhaps TRBD1 as D (5 bases). The CDR3 consists of 16 residues. Germline CDR1 and CDR2: MGHRA and YSYEKL. Trimming shortened V by 1 base and J by 5 bases, and 18 bases separated the two germline ends.

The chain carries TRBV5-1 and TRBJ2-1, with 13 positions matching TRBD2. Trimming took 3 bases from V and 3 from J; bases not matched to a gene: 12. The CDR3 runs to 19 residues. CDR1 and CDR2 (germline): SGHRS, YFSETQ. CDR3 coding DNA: TGCGCCAGCAGCTCCTCCGGGACTAGCGGGGACGAGATCTACAATGAGCAGTTCTTC. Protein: CASSSSGTSGDEIYNEQFF.

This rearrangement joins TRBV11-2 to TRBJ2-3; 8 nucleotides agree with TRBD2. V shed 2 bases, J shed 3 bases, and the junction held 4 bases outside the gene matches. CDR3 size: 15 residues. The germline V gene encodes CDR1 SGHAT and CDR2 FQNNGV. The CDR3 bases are TGTGCCAGCAGCTTACCGGGAGGGAGTACAGATACGCAGTATTTT. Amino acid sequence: CASSLPGGSTDTQYF.

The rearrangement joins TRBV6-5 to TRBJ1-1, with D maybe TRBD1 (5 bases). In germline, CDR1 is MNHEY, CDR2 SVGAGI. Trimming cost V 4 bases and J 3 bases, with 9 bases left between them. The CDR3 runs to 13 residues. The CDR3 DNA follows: TGTGCCAGCAGTTCAGGGTTGGACACTGAAGCTTTCTTT. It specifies CASSSGLDTEAFF.